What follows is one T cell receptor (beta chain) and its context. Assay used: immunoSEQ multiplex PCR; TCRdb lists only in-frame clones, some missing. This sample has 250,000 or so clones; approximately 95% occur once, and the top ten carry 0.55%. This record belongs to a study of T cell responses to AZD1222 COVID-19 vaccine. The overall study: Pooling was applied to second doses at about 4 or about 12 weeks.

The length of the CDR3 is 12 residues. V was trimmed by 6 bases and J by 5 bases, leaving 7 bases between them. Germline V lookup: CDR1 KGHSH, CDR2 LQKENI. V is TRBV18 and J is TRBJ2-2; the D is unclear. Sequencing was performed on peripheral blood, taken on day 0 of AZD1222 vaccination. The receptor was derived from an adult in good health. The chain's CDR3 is CASSLRTGELFF. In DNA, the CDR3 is TGTGCCAGCTCCCTACGGACCGGGGAGCTGTTTTTT.